One and the same sample provided the 26 T cell receptor beta chains below, sequenced in a study of blood T cell repertoires in COVID-19. Profiled with immunoSEQ multiplex PCR; TCRdb holds only in-frame clones, not every one. Among 200,000 or so clones listed, 65% to 90% were seen once. The sequencing sample was made of peripheral blood. These receptors all come from a man in his fifties with acute or convalescent COVID-19.

The chain carries TRBV9 and TRBJ1-6, with D tentatively TRBD1 (6 bases). The CDR3 totals 16 residues. CDR1 and CDR2 (germline): SGDLS, YYNGEE. The V end was cut by 3 bases, the J end by 7 bases, with 17 bases between. In DNA form, the CDR3 reads TGTGCCAGCAGCGACCTTCGACAGGATCCAAATTCACCCCTCCACTTT. This encodes CASSDLRQDPNSPLHF.

V is TRBV7-2 and J is TRBJ1-3, with D maybe TRBD1 (6 bases). Germline V gives CDR1 SGHTA, CDR2 FQGNSA. V lost 2 bases and J 1 base, leaving 9 bases between the germline ends. CDR3 length: 15 amino acids. The CDR3 nucleotides read TGTGCCAGCAGCTTAACAGGGATTTCTGGAAACACCATATATTTT. It translates to CASSLTGISGNTIYF.

The V and J genes are TRBV7-9 and TRBJ1-6; D is ambiguous. Per germline, CDR1 SEHNR and CDR2 FQNEAQ (reference sequence). This CDR3 has 16 amino acids. Trimming took 5 bases from V and 8 from J, leaving 19 bases between them. In DNA, the CDR3 is TGTGCCAGCAGCCCCCGAACAATCTCGAGGCATTCACCCCTCCACTTT. As protein: CASSPRTISRHSPLHF.

The rearrangement uses TRBV6-5 and TRBJ2-7, with 7 nucleotides matching TRBD1. V shed 4 bases and J 3 bases; nucleotides not matched to a gene: 3. The CDR3 is 13 residues long. Germline CDR1 reads MNHEY; CDR2 reads SVGAGI. This CDR3 reads CASSFDRDYEQYF. In DNA, the CDR3 is TGTGCCAGCAGTTTTGACAGGGACTACGAGCAGTACTTC.

J is TRBJ2-7 and V is TRBV6-6; 9 bases are shared with TRBD1. V lost 4 bases, J lost 6 bases, and 7 bases stayed unmatched. The CDR3 loop spans 14 amino acids. Germline CDR1 reads MNHNY; CDR2 reads SVGAGI (reference sequence). The CDR3 sequence is CASSSQQGAGEQYF. The CDR3 DNA is TGTGCCAGCAGTTCTCAACAGGGGGCTGGCGAGCAGTACTTC.

The rearrangement links TRBV9 to TRBJ1-1; TRBD1 matches at 9 bases. The CDR3 is 13 amino acids. V was pared by 4 bases and J by 6 bases, with 4 bases of the junction left unmatched. Germline V gives CDR1 SGDLS, CDR2 YYNGEE. This chain's CDR3 is CASSTDRGAEAFF. In DNA, the CDR3 is TGTGCCAGCAGCACGGACAGGGGCGCTGAAGCTTTCTTT.

V is TRBV14 and J is TRBJ1-5; perhaps TRBD1 as D (5 bases). The CDR3 loop spans 13 amino acids. Germline values: CDR1 SGHDN, CDR2 FVKESK. V was clipped by 0 bases and J by 6 bases, with 6 bases between them. CDR3 nucleotides: TGTGCCAGCAGCCAAGACACAGGTCAGCCCCAGCATTTT. This translates into CASSQDTGQPQHF.

The V call is TRBV6-5, the J call TRBJ1-1; D is unresolved. The CDR3 covers 13 residues. V lost 6 bases to trimming and J lost 1 base, with 9 bases between them. The germline V gene encodes CDR1 MNHEY and CDR2 SVGAGI. CDR3 loop: CASSLNRNTEAFF. The DNA for the CDR3 is TGTGCCAGCAGCCTTAACAGGAACACTGAAGCTTTCTTT.

The chain couples TRBV19 to TRBJ1-1; TRBD1 matches 9 bases. CDR1 and CDR2 from the germline V gene are LNHDA and SQIVND (reference sequence). The CDR3 length is 15 residues. V lost 5 bases and J lost 0; bases outside the gene matches: 4. In DNA, the CDR3 is TGTGCCAGTAGTTCACAGGGGGCTTTGAACACTGAAGCTTTCTTT. Amino acid sequence: CASSSQGALNTEAFF. Using reference TRBV19 and TRBJ1-1 for the parts outside the CDR3, the full variable domain is DGGITQSPKYLFRKEGQNVTLSCEQNLNHDAMYWYRQDPGQGLRLIYYSQIVNDFQKGDIAEGYSVSREKKESFPLTVTSAQKNPTAFYLCASSSQGALNTEAFFGQGTRLTVV.

A note on this clone: Other DNA sequences within the sample encode an identical CDR3. The V call is TRBV6-5, the J call TRBJ1-1, with D possibly matching TRBD1 (5 bases). In germline, CDR1 is MNHEY, CDR2 SVGAGI. This CDR3 has 13 amino acids. V was clipped by 4 bases and J by 1 base, with 7 bases between them. CDR3 sequence reads: CASSSDRNTEAFF. CDR3 nucleotides: TGTGCCAGCAGTTCTGACAGGAACACTGAAGCTTTCTTT.

The chain carries TRBV18 and TRBJ1-1, with D tentatively TRBD1 (5 bases). This CDR3 contains 15 residues. Between the trimmed V and J ends, which lost 1 base and 3 bases, there was a span of 12 bases. The V gene's germline CDR1 is KGHSH and CDR2 LQKENI. The DNA for the CDR3 is TGTGCCAGCTCACCACTACGGGGGGGATACACTGAAGCTTTCTTT. Its translation: CASSPLRGGYTEAFF. The full variable domain, in which reference TRBV18 and TRBJ1-1 provide the parts outside the CDR3, is NAGVMQNPRHLVRRRGQEARLRCSPMKGHSHVYWYRQLPEEGLKFMVYLQKENIIDESGMPKERFSAEFPKEGPSILRIQQVVRGDSAAYFCASSPLRGGYTEAFFGQGTRLTVV.

The rearrangement joins TRBV5-1 to TRBJ2-5, with D perhaps TRBD2 (7 bases). The CDR3 runs 18 residues. Germline values: CDR1 SGHRS, CDR2 YFSETQ. Trimming took off 0 bases at V and 4 bases at J, with 22 bases between the two ends. The CDR3 sequence is CASSLALLAGAPGETQYF. CDR3 DNA: TGCGCCAGCAGCTTGGCCCTTCTGGCGGGGGCTCCCGGAGAGACCCAGTACTTC.

The chain couples TRBV3-1 (or the pseudogene TRBV3-2) to TRBJ1-1; 8 bases are shared with TRBD1. With 2 bases clipped from V and 1 base from J, the junction kept 3 bases outside the gene matches. The CDR3 runs to 15 residues. From germline, CDR1 is LGHDT and CDR2 YNNKEL (reference sequence). CDR3 region: CASSQSDRENTEAFF. The CDR3 DNA follows: TGTGCCAGCAGCCAATCGGACAGGGAGAACACTGAAGCTTTCTTT.

This rearrangement joins TRBV6-2 or TRBV6-3 to TRBJ1-1, with 8 bases that match TRBD1. The germline V gene encodes CDR1 MNHEY and CDR2 SVGEGT. This CDR3 is built from 17 residues. Trimming removed 1 base from V and 0 bases from J; junction bases left unmatched: 7. CDR3 in amino acids: CASSYLGQDHMNTEAFF. The CDR3 nucleotides are TGTGCCAGCAGTTACTTGGGACAGGACCACATGAACACTGAAGCTTTCTTT.

V is TRBV29-1 and J is TRBJ1-3, with a tentative D call TRBD1 (5 bases). Looked up from germline, CDR1 is SQVTM and CDR2 is ANQGSEA. V was pared by 2 bases and J by 0 bases, with 11 bases between. The CDR3 is 15 residues long. The CDR3 DNA reads TGCAGCGTTGAACAGGGCGCCTACTCTGGAAACACCATATATTTT. Residues: CSVEQGAYSGNTIYF.

This clone was seen just once. The J gene is TRBJ1-1, the V gene TRBV14; D is possibly TRBD1 (6 bases). There are 13 residues in the CDR3. Trimming took 4 bases from V and 4 from J, leaving 10 bases between them. CDR1 and CDR2 (germline): SGHDN, FVKESK. The CDR3, as DNA: TGTGCCAGCAGCCGAGACAGGCGCACTGAAGCTTTCTTT. This codes for CASSRDRRTEAFF.

The CDR3 bases are TGTGCCAGCAGCCCGCAGGGTTGGAACACTGAAGCTTTCTTT. Protein sequence: CASSPQGWNTEAFF. The chain joins TRBV7-2 to TRBJ1-1, with D possibly matching TRBD1 (5 bases). The CDR3 sequence is 14 residues long. Between the trimmed V and J ends, which lost 5 bases and 1 base, there was a span of 11 bases. Germline values: CDR1 SGHTA, CDR2 FQGNSA.

The rearrangement links TRBV5-4 to TRBJ2-2; 7 bases map to TRBD1. The CDR3 extends over 18 amino acids. V gave up 0 bases and J gave up 7 bases; unmatched junction bases: 15. CDR1 and CDR2 (germline): SGHNT, YYREEE (reference sequence). Here the CDR3 reads CASSLAPGTVGFHGELFF. Written as DNA, the CDR3 is TGTGCCAGCAGCTTGGCCCCCGGGACAGTGGGGTTTCACGGGGAGCTGTTTTTT. Variable domain in full (rest from reference TRBV5-4 and TRBJ2-2): ETGVTQSPTHLIKTRGQQVTLRCSSQSGHNTVSWYQQALGQGPQFIFQYYREEENGRGNFPPRFSGLQFPNYSSELNVNALELDDSALYLCASSLAPGTVGFHGELFFGEGSRLTVL.

This clone was seen only a few times. The chain joins TRBV6-2 or TRBV6-3 to TRBJ2-5; possibly TRBD2 for D (6 bases). CDR1 MNHEY and CDR2 SVGEGT come from the germline V gene. This CDR3 has 17 residues. Trimming took 2 bases from V and 0 from J, leaving 16 bases between them. The CDR3 nucleotides read TGTGCCAGCAGTTACCCCTTGGGGGGTCCCAACCAAGAGACCCAGTACTTC. Its translation is CASSYPLGGPNQETQYF.

The rearrangement joins TRBV7-8 to TRBJ1-5; TRBD1 aligns across 11 bases. CDR3 length: 15 amino acids. Trimming removed 5 bases from V and 7 bases from J; junction bases left unmatched: 7. The germline gives CDR1 SGHVS, CDR2 FQNEAQ. CDR3 sequence: CASSLGQGGDQPQHF. For the CDR3, the DNA is TGTGCCAGCAGCCTGGGACAGGGGGGTGACCAGCCCCAGCATTTT.

The V call is TRBV7-7, the J call TRBJ2-7; 9 bases fit TRBD1. With V trimmed by 1 base and J by 9 bases, 4 bases remained unmatched. Germline CDR1 SSHAT, CDR2 FNYEAQ (reference sequence). The CDR3 consists of 13 residues. The CDR3 DNA reads as TGTGCCAGCAGCTTAGGGGGACAGGGTCGGCAGTACTTC. Residues: CASSLGGQGRQYF.

This chain joins TRBV19 and TRBJ2-2; 7 bases match TRBD2. Germline lookup yields CDR1 LNHDA and CDR2 SQIVND (reference sequence). V was clipped by 5 bases and J by 3 bases; unmatched bases: 9. There are 16 residues in the CDR3. CDR3 residues: CASSVRFSGYTGELFF. The CDR3 DNA is TGTGCCAGTAGTGTCCGTTTTAGCGGGTACACCGGGGAGCTGTTTTTT.

The V gene is TRBV5-8, the J gene TRBJ1-6; 9 nucleotides line up with TRBD1. The CDR3 is made up of 19 amino acids. V trimming: 2 bases; J trimming: 10 bases; junction bases outside the gene matches: 19. Germline-derived CDR1 and CDR2 are SGHTS and YDEGEE. The CDR3 nucleotides read TGTGCCAGCAGCTTCTCCTTAACAGGGGGCTCCCAGAATGGATCACCCCTCCACTTT. Amino acids: CASSFSLTGGSQNGSPLHF.

This clone was counted a few times. This chain uses TRBV7-8 with TRBJ1-5; no reliable D call. The germline CDR1 and CDR2 sequences are SGHVS and FQNEAQ. With 0 bases removed from V and 0 bases from J, the gap between germline ends came to 3 bases. The CDR3 has 14 residues. Here the CDR3 reads CASSLASSNQPQHF. The DNA of the CDR3 is TGTGCCAGCAGCTTAGCCTCTAGCAATCAGCCCCAGCATTTT.

The rearrangement links TRBV3-1 (or the pseudogene TRBV3-2) to TRBJ2-5, with TRBD2 identical over 9 bases. V shed 0 bases, J shed 7 bases, and the junction held 9 bases outside the gene matches. CDR3 size: 16 residues. The germline V gene encodes CDR1 LGHDT and CDR2 YNNKEL (reference sequence). CDR3 protein: CASSQDRLAGIGTQYF. CDR3 nucleotides: TGTGCCAGCAGCCAAGACAGGCTAGCGGGGATTGGGACCCAGTACTTC.

This chain uses TRBV5-1 with TRBJ2-1, with 7 nucleotides matching TRBD2. V lost 0 bases and J lost 8; bases outside the gene matches: 8. The CDR3 spans 15 residues. The germline CDR1 and CDR2 sequences are SGHRS and YFSETQ. The CDR3 region is CASSLGGGGLYEQFF. The CDR3 DNA sequence: TGCGCCAGCAGCTTGGGTGGCGGGGGTTTGTATGAGCAGTTCTTC.